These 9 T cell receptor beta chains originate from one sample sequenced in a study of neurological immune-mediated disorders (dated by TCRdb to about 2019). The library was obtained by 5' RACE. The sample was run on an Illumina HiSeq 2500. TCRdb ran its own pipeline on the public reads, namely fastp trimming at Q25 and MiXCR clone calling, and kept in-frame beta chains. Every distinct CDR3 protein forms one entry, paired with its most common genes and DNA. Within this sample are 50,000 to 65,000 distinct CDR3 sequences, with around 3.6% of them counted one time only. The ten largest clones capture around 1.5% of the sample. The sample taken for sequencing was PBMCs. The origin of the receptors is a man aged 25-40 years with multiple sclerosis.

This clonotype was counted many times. The CDR3 loop is CSARVPLGLAGYNEQFF. In nucleotides, the CDR3 is TGCAGTGCTAGAGTCCCCCTAGGACTAGCGGGGTACAATGAGCAGTTCTTC. The rearrangement uses TRBV20-1 and TRBJ2-1, with 12 bases identical to TRBD2. V dropped 1 base and J dropped 4; count of bases not matched to a gene: 8. The CDR3 length is 17 residues. CDR1 and CDR2 (germline): DFQATT, SNEGSKA (reference sequence).

The CDR3 DNA follows: TGCGCCAGCAGCCAAGACCCGCGGGCTAACACTGAAGCTTTCTTT. Amino acids: CASSQDPRANTEAFF. The rearrangement links TRBV4-1 to TRBJ1-1; D remains ambiguous. CDR3 size: 15 residues. The V and J ends lost 0 bases and 2 bases respectively, with 10 bases between them. Germline V gene data show CDR1 as MGHRA and CDR2 as YSYEKL.

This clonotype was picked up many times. For the CDR3, the DNA is TGTGCCAGCAGTTTGACCGACACTAACTATGGCTACACCTTC. Its protein product is CASSLTDTNYGYTF. The chain joins TRBV6-5 to TRBJ1-2; no clear D gene. Trimming removed 4 bases at V and 0 bases at J, with 9 bases between. Per the germline V gene, CDR1 is MNHEY and CDR2 is SVGAGI. CDR3 length: 14 residues.

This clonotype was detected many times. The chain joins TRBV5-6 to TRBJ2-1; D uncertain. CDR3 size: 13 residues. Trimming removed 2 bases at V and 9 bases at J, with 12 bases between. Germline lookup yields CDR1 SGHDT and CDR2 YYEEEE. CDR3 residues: CASSFEPNGEQFF. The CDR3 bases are TGTGCCAGCAGCTTCGAGCCGAATGGTGAGCAGTTCTTC.

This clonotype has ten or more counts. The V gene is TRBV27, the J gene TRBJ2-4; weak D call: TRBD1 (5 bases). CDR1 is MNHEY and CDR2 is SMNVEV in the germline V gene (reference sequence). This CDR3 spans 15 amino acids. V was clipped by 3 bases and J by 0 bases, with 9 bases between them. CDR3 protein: CASSFDSLAKNIQYF. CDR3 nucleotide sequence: TGTGCCAGCAGTTTTGACAGTTTAGCCAAAAACATTCAGTACTTC.

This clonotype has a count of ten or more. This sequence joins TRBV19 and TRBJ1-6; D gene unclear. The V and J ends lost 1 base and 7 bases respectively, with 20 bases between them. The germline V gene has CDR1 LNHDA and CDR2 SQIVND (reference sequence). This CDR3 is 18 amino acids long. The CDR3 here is CASSIGTHKEGRNSPLHF. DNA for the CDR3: TGTGCCAGTAGTATAGGTACTCACAAGGAAGGTCGAAATTCACCCCTCCACTTT.

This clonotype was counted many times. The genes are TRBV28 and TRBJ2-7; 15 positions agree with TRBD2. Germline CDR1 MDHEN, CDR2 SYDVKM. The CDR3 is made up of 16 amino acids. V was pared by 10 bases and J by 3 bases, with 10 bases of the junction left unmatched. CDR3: CATGTSGRLGRYEQYF. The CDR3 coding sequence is TGTGCCACCGGGACTAGCGGGAGGTTAGGGCGCTACGAGCAGTACTTC.

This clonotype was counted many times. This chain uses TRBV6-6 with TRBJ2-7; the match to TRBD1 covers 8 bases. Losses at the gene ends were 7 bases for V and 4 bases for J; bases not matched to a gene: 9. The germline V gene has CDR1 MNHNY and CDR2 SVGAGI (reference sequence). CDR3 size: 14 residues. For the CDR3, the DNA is TGTGCCAGCATTGAGGACAGGGTTGAGTACGAGCAGTACTTC. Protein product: CASIEDRVEYEQYF.

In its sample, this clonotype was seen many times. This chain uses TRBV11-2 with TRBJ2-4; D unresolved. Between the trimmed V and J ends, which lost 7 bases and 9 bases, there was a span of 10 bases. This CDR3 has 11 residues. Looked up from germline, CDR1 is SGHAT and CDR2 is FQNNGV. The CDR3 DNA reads TGTGCCAGCACCCAGACTGGCATTCAGTACTTC. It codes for CASTQTGIQYF. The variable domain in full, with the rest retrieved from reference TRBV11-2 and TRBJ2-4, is EAGVAQSPRYKIIEKRQSVAFWCNPISGHATLYWYQQILGQGPKLLIQFQNNGVVDDSQLPKDRFSAERLKGVDSTLKIQPAKLEDSAVYLCASTQTGIQYFGAGTRLSVL.